The entry below describes one T cell receptor beta chain. As yet, its antigen is unknown. CDR3 length: 15 amino acids. Per germline, CDR1 LGHDT and CDR2 YNNKEL (reference sequence). The trim removed 3 bases at V and 4 bases at J, leaving 7 bases unmatched. The data are from a study of T cell responses to AZD1222 COVID-19 vaccine. Measured with immunoSEQ multiplex PCR; TCRdb has only the in-frame clones, and not every one. The repertoire holds tens of thousands of clones, approximately 90% seen once, with about 28% in the top ten. Study conclusions and caveats: A mostly white British donor set with more females was recruited, and clonal diversity was possibly underestimated.

This TCR came from an adult who received the AZD1222 COVID-19 vaccine. The sequencing used peripheral blood, collected 28 days after the second AZD1222 dose. This chain uses TRBV3-1 (or the pseudogene TRBV3-2) with TRBJ2-3, with TRBD2 matching 7 bases. The CDR3 spells CASSQGLIGADTQYF. The DNA of the CDR3 is TGTGCCAGCAGCCAGGGACTAATAGGAGCAGATACGCAGTATTTT.